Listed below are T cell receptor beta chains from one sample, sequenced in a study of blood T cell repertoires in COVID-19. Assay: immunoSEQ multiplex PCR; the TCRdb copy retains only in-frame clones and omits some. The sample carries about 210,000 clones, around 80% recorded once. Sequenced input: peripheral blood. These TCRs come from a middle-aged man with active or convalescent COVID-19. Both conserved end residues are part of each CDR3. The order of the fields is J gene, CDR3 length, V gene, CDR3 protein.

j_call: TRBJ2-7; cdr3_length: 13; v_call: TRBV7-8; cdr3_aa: CASSFYRGREQYF
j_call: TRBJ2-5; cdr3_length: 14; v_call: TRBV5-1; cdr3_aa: CASSASASQETQYF
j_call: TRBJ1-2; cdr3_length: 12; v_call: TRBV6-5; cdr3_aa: CATLVGLYGYTF
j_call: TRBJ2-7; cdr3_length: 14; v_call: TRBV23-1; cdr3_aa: CATLTDSPPYEQYF
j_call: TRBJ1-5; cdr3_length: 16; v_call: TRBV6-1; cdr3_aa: CASSAVRGARNQPQHF
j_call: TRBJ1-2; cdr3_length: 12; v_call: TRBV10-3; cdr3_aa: CAISDRADGYTF
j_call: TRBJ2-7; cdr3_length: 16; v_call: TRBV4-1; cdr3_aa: CASSQELTGPPYEQYF
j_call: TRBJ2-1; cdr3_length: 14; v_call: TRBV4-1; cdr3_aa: CASSQDPLAGREFF
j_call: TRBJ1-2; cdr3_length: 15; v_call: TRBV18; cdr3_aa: CASSPNRDSANGYTF
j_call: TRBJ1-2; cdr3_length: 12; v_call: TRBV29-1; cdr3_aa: CSAGTLNYGYTF
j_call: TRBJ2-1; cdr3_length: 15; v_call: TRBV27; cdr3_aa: CASSLSWAGLNEQFF
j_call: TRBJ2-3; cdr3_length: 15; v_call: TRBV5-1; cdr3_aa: CASSDGQGMGDTQYF
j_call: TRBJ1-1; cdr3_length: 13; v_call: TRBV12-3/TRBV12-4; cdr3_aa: CASSLAENTEAFF
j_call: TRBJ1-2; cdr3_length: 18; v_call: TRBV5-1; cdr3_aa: CASRLPGVTTAGHYGYTF
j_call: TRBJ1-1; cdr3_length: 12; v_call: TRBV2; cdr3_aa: CASSGQGAEAFF
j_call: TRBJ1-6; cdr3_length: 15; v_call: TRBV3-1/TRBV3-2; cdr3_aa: CASSLGWGTNSPLHF
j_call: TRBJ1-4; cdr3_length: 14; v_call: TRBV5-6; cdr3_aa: CASSLQGANEKLFF
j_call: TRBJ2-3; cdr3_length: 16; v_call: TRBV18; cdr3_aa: CASSPPRQGGTDTQYF
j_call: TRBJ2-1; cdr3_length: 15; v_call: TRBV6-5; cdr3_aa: CASSYRTSSLDEQFF
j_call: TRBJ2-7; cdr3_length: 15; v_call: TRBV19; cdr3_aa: CASRDPGQRAYEQYF
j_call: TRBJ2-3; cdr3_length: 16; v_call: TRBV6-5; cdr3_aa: CASSWRGGGTLDTQYF
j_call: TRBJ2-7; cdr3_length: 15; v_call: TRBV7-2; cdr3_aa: CASSLGTGGVYEQYF
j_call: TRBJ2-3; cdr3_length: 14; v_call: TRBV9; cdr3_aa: CASSRSGGRDTQYF
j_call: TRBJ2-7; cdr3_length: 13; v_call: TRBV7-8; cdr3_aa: CASSAQQGIEQYF
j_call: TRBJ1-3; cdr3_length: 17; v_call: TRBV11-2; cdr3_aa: CASSSPRGRVGGNTIYF
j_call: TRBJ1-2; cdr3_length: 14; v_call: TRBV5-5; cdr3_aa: CASSSETIGYGYTF
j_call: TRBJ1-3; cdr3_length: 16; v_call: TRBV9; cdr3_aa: CASSVLAADSGNTIYF
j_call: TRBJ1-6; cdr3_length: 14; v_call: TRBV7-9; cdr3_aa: CASSSPGGNSPLHF
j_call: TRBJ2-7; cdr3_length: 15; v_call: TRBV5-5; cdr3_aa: CASSLEVQGSYEQYF
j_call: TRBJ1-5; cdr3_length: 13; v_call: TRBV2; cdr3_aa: CASSEALGQPQHF
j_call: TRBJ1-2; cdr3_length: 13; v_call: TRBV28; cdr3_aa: CASRRQGEYGYTF
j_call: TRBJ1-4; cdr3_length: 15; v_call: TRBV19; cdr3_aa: CASSTRGSRGEKLFF
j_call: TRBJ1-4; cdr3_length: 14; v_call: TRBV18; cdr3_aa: CASSHGTENEKLFF
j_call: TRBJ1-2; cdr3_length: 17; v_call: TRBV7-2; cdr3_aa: CASSLPGTGVGNYGYTF